This T cell receptor beta chain was sequenced in a study of blood T cells in healthy people across ages (dated by TCRdb to the mid-2010s). In the study overall: In model experiments, template switching captured about one uniquely barcoded TCR beta cDNA molecule for every two T cells. To avoid experimental bias, donors of different ages were randomly spread across the sequencing lanes. Two additional independent replicas of 1 million unique cDNA reads from the same blood draw were analyzed for two donors (one aged 18 to 30 and one aged 80 or older). To track age-related changes in TCR beta repertoire diversity, the study relied on deep sequencing normalized with unique cDNA molecular identifiers. Four age groups were formed from the donors: young (average approximately 17 years), middle-aged (approximately 39), aged (over 55) and long-lived (less than 85). Overall results and qualifications from the work: Because the CMV infection status of the donors was unknown, age-related changes in expanded clonotypes may potentially have been confounded. Bulk unsorted PBMC profiling prevented conclusive comparison of naive and antigen-experienced compartments. As age increased, observed TCR beta diversity per million T cells dropped in a roughly linear way, and a significant reduction was already evident by age around 41. Estimates of total diversity from one million sequenced T cells were regarded as lower bounds and underestimates. Compared with the aged group, the long-lived group had more naive CD4+ T cells, fewer expanded clones and increased TCR diversity, a pattern suggesting age selection. The percentage of naive T cells measured by flow cytometry correlated strongly with observed TCR beta diversity.

The donors were roughly 40 Caucasian individuals from Russia, aged roughly 6 to 100 years, who were systemically healthy. Around 10 milliliters of peripheral blood were collected from each donor into EDTA-treated Vacutainer tubes. Ficoll-Paque density-gradient centrifugation was used to isolate PBMCs, with at least 7 million per sample. Trizol reagent was used to extract total RNA from the PBMCs, yielding at least 5 micrograms per sample. The percentages of naive CD45RAhigh/CD27high T cells were determined by flow cytometry on a PBMC aliquot from every donor. The library was produced with 5' RACE. The data were produced on an Illumina HiSeq 2500. The second PCR ran for about 7 to 11 cycles and used a J-beta primer mix along with a sample-barcoded 5' primer. A template-switch 5' adaptor carrying 12 random nucleotides introduced a unique molecular identifier onto each TCR beta cDNA molecule. Each sample yielded at least 2.5 million CDR3-containing paired-end reads. First-strand cDNA was synthesized from all RNA with the Mint cDNA synthesis kit, primed by a TRBC-specific oligonucleotide. Following uracil-DNA glycosylase treatment, all cDNA underwent a first 18-cycle PCR with the universal primers M1SS and BC2_uni_R. In the paper's pipeline: Each sample was normalized by randomly selecting 1 million high-quality reads, each carrying a distinct molecular identifier. Instead of being binned into consensus sequences, reads that shared molecular identifiers were thrown out. MiTCR, run with a Q25 quality threshold and the strictest error-elimination algorithm, handled CDR3 identification, clonotype clustering and error correction. Lower-bound total TCR beta diversity was estimated with a nonparametric unseen species model using Euler transformation. Starting from the raw public reads, TCRdb applied fastp trimming at Q25, assembled clones with MiXCR and retained in-frame beta chains. Each entry merges the rows of one CDR3 protein and shows their most common DNA and genes. TCRdb assigned the V and J calls; the authors' analysis was not used. The sample profile shows approximately 1.5 million distinct CDR3 sequences; under 55% of them were found once. The ten most abundant clones make up just over 4% of the sample.

For CDR1 and CDR2, the germline V gene (reference sequence) lists DFQATT and SNEGSKA. Including the terminal cysteine and phenylalanine, the CDR3 comprises 16 residues. Kept here is only the CDR3 DNA, which spans 48 bases and is read in frame from base 1. V trim: 6 bases; J trim: 4 bases; unmatched bases: 17. About this clonotype: The specificity of this receptor is unknown. No base quality information exists; no much larger clone differs at one position.

The sequenced sample consisted of blood. The clonotype originates from a woman aged 18-29 years in good health. This receptor chain uses TRBV20-1 and TRBJ2-7; TRBD2 aligns with 8 central bases. CDR3 loop: CSAPLAGGAVSYEQYF. The DNA is TGCAGTGCGCCCCTCGCGGGGGGCGCGGTGTCTTACGAGCAGTACTTC.